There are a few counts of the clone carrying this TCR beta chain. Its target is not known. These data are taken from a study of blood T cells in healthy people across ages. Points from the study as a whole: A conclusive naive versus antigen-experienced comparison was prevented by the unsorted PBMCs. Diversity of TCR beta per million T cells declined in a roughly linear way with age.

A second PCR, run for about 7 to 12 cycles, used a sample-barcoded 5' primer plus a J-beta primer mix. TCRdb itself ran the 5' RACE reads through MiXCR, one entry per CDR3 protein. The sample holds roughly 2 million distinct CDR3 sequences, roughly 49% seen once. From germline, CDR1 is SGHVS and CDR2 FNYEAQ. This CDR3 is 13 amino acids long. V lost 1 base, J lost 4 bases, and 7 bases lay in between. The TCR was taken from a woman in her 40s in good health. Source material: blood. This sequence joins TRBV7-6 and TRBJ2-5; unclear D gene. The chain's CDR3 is CASSLEPPETQYF. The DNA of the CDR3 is TGTGCCAGCAGCTTAGAGCCCCCAGAGACCCAGTACTTC.